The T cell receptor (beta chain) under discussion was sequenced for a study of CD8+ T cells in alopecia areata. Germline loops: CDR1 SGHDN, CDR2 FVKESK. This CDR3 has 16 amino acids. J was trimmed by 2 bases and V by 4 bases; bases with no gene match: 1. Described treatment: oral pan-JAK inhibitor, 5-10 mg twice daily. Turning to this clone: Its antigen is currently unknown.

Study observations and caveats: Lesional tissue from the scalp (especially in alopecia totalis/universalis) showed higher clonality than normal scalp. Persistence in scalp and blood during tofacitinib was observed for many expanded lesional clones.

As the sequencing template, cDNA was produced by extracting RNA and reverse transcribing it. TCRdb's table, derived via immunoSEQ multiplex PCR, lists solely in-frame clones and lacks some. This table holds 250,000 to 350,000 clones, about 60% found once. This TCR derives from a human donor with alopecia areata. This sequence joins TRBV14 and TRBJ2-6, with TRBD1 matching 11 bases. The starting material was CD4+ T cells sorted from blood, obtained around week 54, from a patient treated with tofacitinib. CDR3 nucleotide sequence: TGTGCCAGCAGCCGGACAGGGGGCACTGGGGCCAACGTCCTGACTTTC. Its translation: CASSRTGGTGANVLTF.